Shown below are 24 T cell receptor beta chains from a single sample sequenced in a study of T-cell reconstitution after alpha-beta-depleted transplantation in children. Unique molecular identifiers were used to barcode this TCRbeta library. Using its own MiXCR run on the PCR reads, TCRdb lists one record per CDR3 protein. Among 640,000 or so distinct CDR3 sequences listed, roughly 17% were seen once. The material was PBMCs from the stem cell graft donor, obtained from the stem cell graft. These receptors were obtained from a human donor who donated a stem cell graft to a child with acute myeloid leukemia.

The chain has TRBV20-1 and TRBJ1-4; D is uncertain. The CDR3 spans 16 residues. Germline CDR1 and CDR2: DFQATT and SNEGSKA (reference sequence). The V gene lost 2 bases and the J gene lost 8 bases, with 21 bases spanning the gap. For the CDR3, the DNA is TGCAGTGCTAGACCTCCCGGACGGCAGGCGGGAGAAAAACTGTTTTTT. Its translation is CSARPPGRQAGEKLFF.

This clonotype was seen a handful of times. The chain has TRBV20-1 and TRBJ2-2; 8 nucleotides agree with TRBD1. The germline CDR1 and CDR2 sequences are DFQATT and SNEGSKA (reference sequence). Losses at the gene ends were 6 bases for V and 6 bases for J; bases not matched to a gene: 6. This CDR3 spans 13 amino acids. CDR3 in amino acids: CSASTGGPGELFF. In DNA form, the CDR3 reads TGCAGTGCGAGTACAGGGGGTCCCGGGGAGCTGTTTTTT.

This clonotype was counted a few times. The chain couples TRBV5-6 to TRBJ2-1, with 11 bases fitting TRBD1. From germline, CDR1 is SGHDT and CDR2 YYEEEE. CDR3 size: 15 residues. V was clipped by 2 bases and J by 8 bases; unmatched bases: 6. CDR3 amino acids: CASSFGDRGFHEQFF. As DNA, the CDR3 is TGTGCCAGCAGCTTTGGGGACAGGGGGTTCCATGAGCAGTTCTTC.

V and J are TRBV11-2 and TRBJ1-2; D uncertain. The CDR3 consists of 11 residues. Germline CDR1 reads SGHAT; CDR2 reads FQNNGV. V was cut by 8 bases and J by 5 bases, with 9 bases left in between. CDR3 coding DNA: TGTGCCAGCCGGGCCGCATATGGCTACACCTTC. Its translation: CASRAAYGYTF.

A note on this clonotype: A much larger clonotype is one base distant, so this may be a read error. V usage is TRBV20-1 and J usage is TRBJ1-5; D is uncertain. V was clipped by 5 bases and J by 0 bases, with 11 bases between them. The CDR3 totals 14 residues. CDR1 is DFQATT, CDR2 SNEGSKA, per germline (reference sequence). The CDR3 is CSASARDSNQPQHF. DNA of the CDR3: TGCAGTGCTTCAGCAAGGGATAGCAATCAGCCCCAGCATTTT.

In this sample, this clonotype turned up many times. The chain is built from TRBV4-3 and TRBJ2-5; unclear D gene. Germline V gene data show CDR1 as LGHNA and CDR2 as YSLEER. The CDR3 spans 17 residues. V was pared by 1 base and J by 4 bases, with 19 bases between. The CDR3 sequence: CASSQGVRSDSGETQYF. Here the CDR3 DNA reads TGCGCCAGCAGCCAAGGGGTGCGTTCTGATTCGGGAGAGACCCAGTACTTC.

Only a few counts were recorded for this clonotype. The gene calls are TRBV7-2 and TRBJ2-1; 7 bases map to TRBD1. The CDR3 runs 17 residues. Trimming removed 1 base from V and 2 bases from J; junction bases left unmatched: 8. Germline V lookup: CDR1 SGHTA, CDR2 FQGNSA. For the CDR3, the DNA is TGTGCCAGCAGCTTAGTTCGGACCGGGACAGCCTACAATGAGCAGTTCTTC. Protein sequence: CASSLVRTGTAYNEQFF.

This clonotype was observed a few times. CDR3 coding DNA: TGTGCCAGCAGCTTAAGAACAGGGGGCCGGAATGAGCAGTTCTTC. It yields the protein CASSLRTGGRNEQFF. The chain combines TRBV7-3 with TRBJ2-1; 9 bases map to TRBD1. Per the germline V gene, CDR1 is SGHTA and CDR2 is FQGTGA. The CDR3 has 15 amino acids. Losses at the gene ends were 1 base for V and 7 bases for J; bases not matched to a gene: 5.

This clonotype was found a few times. The rearrangement uses TRBV28 and TRBJ2-1; TRBD2 aligns across 12 bases. Unmatched junction bases numbered 12, after V lost 7 bases and J lost 11 bases. CDR1 and CDR2 (germline): MDHEN, SYDVKM. The CDR3 length is 15 residues. This CDR3 reads CASTPLTSGGPQQFF. The CDR3 region has the DNA TGTGCCAGCACCCCCCTGACTAGCGGGGGTCCTCAGCAGTTCTTC.

The chain has TRBV20-1 and TRBJ2-5; D may match TRBD1 or TRBD2 (5 bases each). Germline V gene lookup returns CDR1 DFQATT and CDR2 SNEGSKA (reference sequence). Deletions cut 0 bases from V and 5 bases from J, with 16 bases between. CDR3 size: 15 residues. This CDR3 reads CSAREGVGFGETQYF. The CDR3 region has the DNA TGCAGTGCTAGAGAGGGGGTGGGGTTTGGCGAGACCCAGTACTTC.

The J gene is TRBJ1-4, the V gene TRBV7-6; 7 nucleotides agree with TRBD1. Germline V CDR1 and CDR2: SGHVS, FNYEAQ. Germline trimming cut 4 bases from V and 8 bases from J; bases unmatched to any gene: 7. This CDR3 is 14 amino acids long. In DNA form, the CDR3 reads TGTGCCAGCAGCTCCACAGGGGTTGGGGAAAAACTGTTTTTT. Residues: CASSSTGVGEKLFF.

On this clonotype: A much larger clone is a single base away; this may be a read error. The chain recombines TRBV12-3 or TRBV12-4 with TRBJ2-1; 11 bases map to TRBD2. There are 15 residues in the CDR3. The V and J ends lost 5 bases and 5 bases, in that order; junction bases with no gene match: 5. The CDR3 nucleotides read TGTGCCAGCAGTCAGACTAGCGGGGCGCACAATGAGCAGTTCTTC. Protein: CASSQTSGAHNEQFF.

This clonotype appeared many times. The rearrangement joins TRBV24-1 to TRBJ1-6; D call uncertain. Germline V gene sequence: CDR1 KGHDR, CDR2 SFDVKD. Trimming pared 3 bases from V and 5 bases from J, leaving 7 bases between. The CDR3 covers 14 residues. The CDR3 DNA reads TGTGCCACCAGTGATGGCTCGGATAATTCACCCCTCCACTTT. Translated: CATSDGSDNSPLHF.

Only a few counts were recorded for this clonotype. The chain recombines TRBV7-3 with TRBJ1-6; D uncertain. V lost 7 bases and J 8 bases, leaving 3 bases between the germline ends. Looked up from germline, CDR1 is SGHTA and CDR2 is FQGTGA. This CDR3 region has 10 residues. The CDR3 DNA sequence: TGTGCCAGCAAAGATTCACCCCTCCACTTT. It encodes CASKDSPLHF.

The chain uses TRBV28 and TRBJ1-4, with D perhaps TRBD1 (5 bases). The CDR3 is made up of 18 amino acids. Trimming shortened V by 2 bases and J by 5 bases, and 21 bases separated the two germline ends. Germline CDR1 reads MDHEN; CDR2 reads SYDVKM. The CDR3 sequence: CASSLDPSLDSTNEKLFF. Written as DNA, the CDR3 is TGTGCCAGCAGTTTAGACCCGAGCCTCGACAGCACCAATGAAAAACTGTTTTTT.

This clonotype was seen at least ten times. V gene TRBV29-1 combines with J gene TRBJ1-1; weak D call: TRBD1 (5 bases). This CDR3 region has 12 residues. The germline V gene has CDR1 SQVTM and CDR2 ANQGSEA. The ends were cut back, 7 bases at V and 4 bases at J, with 13 bases in the middle. CDR3 residues: CSGLGESTEAFF. As DNA, the CDR3 is TGCAGCGGTTTGGGGGAGAGCACTGAAGCTTTCTTT.

This clonotype was counted at least ten times. The chain has TRBV20-1 and TRBJ2-2; no clear D. Trimming removed 3 bases from V and 0 bases from J, with 14 bases in between. The germline CDR1 and CDR2 sequences are DFQATT and SNEGSKA (reference sequence). The CDR3 sequence is 16 residues long. In nucleotides, the CDR3 is TGCAGTGCTAGGGACCCTGGAGCAGCGAACACCGGGGAGCTGTTTTTT. It is translated as CSARDPGAANTGELFF.

This clonotype showed up many times. The chain employs TRBV27 and TRBJ2-1, with 12 bases identical to TRBD2. The germline V gene encodes CDR1 MNHEY and CDR2 SMNVEV (reference sequence). There are 16 residues in the CDR3. Trimming at V came to 6 bases and at J to 3 bases, leaving 6 bases not matched to a gene. The CDR3 coding sequence is TGTGCCAGCAGCCCCAGACTAGCGGGGGACTACAATGAGCAGTTCTTC. The encoded protein is CASSPRLAGDYNEQFF.

The J gene is TRBJ1-1, the V gene TRBV7-2; D remains ambiguous. CDR1 and CDR2 (germline): SGHTA, FQGNSA. V was clipped by 3 bases and J by 1 base, with 9 bases between them. This CDR3 has 14 residues. The CDR3 here is CASSFQHTNTEAFF. CDR3 DNA sequence: TGTGCCAGCAGCTTTCAACACACGAACACTGAAGCTTTCTTT.

This clonotype was detected many times. J is TRBJ1-2 and V is TRBV20-1; no reliable D call. Trimming shortened V by 5 bases and J by 8 bases, and 12 bases separated the two germline ends. Germline V lookup: CDR1 DFQATT, CDR2 SNEGSKA (reference sequence). This CDR3 is 11 amino acids long. CDR3 sequence reads: CSAPSVYGYTF. CDR3 nucleotide sequence: TGCAGTGCTCCCAGTGTGTACGGCTACACCTTC.

This rearrangement joins TRBV21-1 to TRBJ2-7; the table's D gene call, TRBD1, was not cross checked with the DNA. TRBV21-1 is a pseudogene segment. The CDR3 has 13 residues. CDR3 nucleotides: TGTGCCAGCATGGGACAGTGGACCTACGAGCAGTACGTC. Protein product: CASMGQWTYEQYV.

The rearrangement links TRBV18 to TRBJ2-5, with 12 bases aligning to TRBD2. V lost 4 bases, J lost 4 bases, and 7 bases stayed unmatched. CDR1 is KGHSH, CDR2 LQKENI, per germline. The CDR3 extends over 16 amino acids. CDR3 in amino acids: CASSLTSGGIGETQYF. The CDR3 coding sequence is TGTGCCAGCTCACTGACTAGCGGGGGAATCGGAGAGACCCAGTACTTC.

This clonotype has ten or more counts. The chain is built from TRBV20-1 and TRBJ2-7; the match to TRBD1 covers 7 bases. J gave up 5 bases and V 4 bases, and 8 bases lay outside the gene matches. Germline V CDR1 and CDR2: DFQATT, SNEGSKA (reference sequence). This CDR3 spans 13 amino acids. CDR3 protein: CSATPTGRHEQYV. In DNA, the CDR3 is TGCAGTGCTACCCCGACAGGGCGCCACGAGCAGTACGTC.

Only a few counts were recorded for this clonotype. This sequence joins TRBV24-1 and TRBJ2-7; 11 nucleotides align to TRBD1. V lost 9 bases to trimming and J lost 4 bases; unmatched junction nucleotides: 4. Per germline, CDR1 KGHDR and CDR2 SFDVKD. This CDR3 spans 13 amino acids. This CDR3 is CATSGQGAYEQYF. The CDR3 DNA sequence: TGTGCCACCTCCGGACAGGGGGCTTACGAGCAGTACTTC.